What follows are 26 T cell receptor beta chains derived from one specimen sequenced in a study of PD-1 blockade in classical Hodgkin lymphoma (dated by TCRdb to about 2020). The time point label for this specimen denotes: cycle 4 day 1 (C4D1), after six to seven weeks of nivolumab. Every trial patient had relapsed following autologous stem cell transplantation, and prior brentuximab vedotin exposure was what differed among cohorts A, B and C. Library construction relied on the immunoSEQ multiplex PCR assay. This is the immuneACCESS table as TCRdb keeps it, with only in-frame sequences that have V and J called. A part of the clones is gone; compared with another copy, unresolved V genes explain less than half, and the rest is unexplained. This sample is represented by some 30,000 clones; around 82% of them were singletons. About 18% of the sample rests with the top ten. The specimen was peripheral blood mononuclear cells (PBMCs), collected before the fourth cycle of nivolumab. Receptor source: a human donor with classical Hodgkin lymphoma.

The V call is TRBV6-1, the J call TRBJ2-7; 11 nucleotides agree with TRBD1. Germline CDR1 is MNHNS and CDR2 is SASEGT. The CDR3 length is 16 residues. With V trimmed by 2 bases and J by 0 bases, 3 bases remained unmatched. For the CDR3, the DNA is TGTGCCAGCAGTGAAATGGGGACAGGGGGCTCCTACGAGCAGTACGTC. Its translation: CASSEMGTGGSYEQYV.

The chain has TRBV20-1 and TRBJ2-5; D remains ambiguous. V gave up 3 bases and J gave up 2 bases, with 4 bases separating them. Per germline, CDR1 DFQATT and CDR2 SNEGSKA (reference sequence). This CDR3 has 11 amino acids. The CDR3 protein is CSASGQETQYF. The DNA for the CDR3 is TGCAGTGCTAGCGGTCAAGAGACCCAGTACTTC.

V is TRBV6-5 and J is TRBJ2-7, with D tentatively TRBD2 (5 bases). CDR1 and CDR2 from the germline V gene are MNHEY and SVGAGI. Trimming removed 2 bases from V and 2 bases from J, with 7 bases in between. This CDR3 has 13 residues. CDR3 in amino acids: CASSYRDTYEQYF. The CDR3 DNA reads TGTGCCAGCAGTTACCGGGATACCTACGAGCAGTACTTC.

The V call is TRBV28, the J call TRBJ2-1; 8 bases are a match to TRBD2. V shed 4 bases and J 2 bases; nucleotides not matched to a gene: 4. The germline gives CDR1 MDHEN, CDR2 SYDVKM. The CDR3 is 15 amino acids. The CDR3 coding sequence is TGTGCCAGCAGTTGGACTAGCCTTGCCTACAATGAGCAGTTCTTC. This gives the protein CASSWTSLAYNEQFF.

CDR3 DNA sequence: TGCGCCAGCAGTGCAAAAGGTTCCTATAATTCACCCCTCCACTTT. Protein product: CASSAKGSYNSPLHF. The V and J genes are TRBV10-1 and TRBJ1-6; D remains ambiguous. The ends were cut back, 4 bases at V and 1 base at J, with 8 bases in the middle. The CDR3 runs 15 residues. Germline V gene sequence: CDR1 WNHNN, CDR2 SYGVQD (reference sequence).

Only a few counts were recorded for this clone. The chain carries TRBV10-3 and TRBJ2-1, with 10 bases identical to TRBD1. This CDR3 has 13 amino acids. Germline-derived CDR1 and CDR2 are ENHRY and SYGVKD. Trimming at V came to 6 bases and at J to 6 bases, leaving 2 bases not matched to a gene. In nucleotides, the CDR3 is TGTGCCATCAGAAGGACAGGGGGCAATGAGCAGTTCTTC. Encoded protein: CAIRRTGGNEQFF.

J is TRBJ2-7 and V is TRBV5-4, with TRBD1 identical over 7 bases. The V gene's germline CDR1 is SGHNT and CDR2 YYREEE (reference sequence). This CDR3 is 15 amino acids long. With 3 bases clipped from V and 5 bases from J, the junction kept 11 bases outside the gene matches. The DNA of the CDR3 is TGTGCCAGCAGCTCCGACCAGGGGGTCTGGGACGAGCAGTACTTC. Translated: CASSSDQGVWDEQYF.

The V gene is TRBV4-1, the J gene TRBJ2-1; a weak D match, TRBD2 (5 bases). Germline CDR1 and CDR2: MGHRA and YSYEKL. V shed 1 base and J shed 1 base, with 8 bases lying between them. The CDR3 totals 15 residues. CDR3 protein: CASSQAGVSYNEQFF. CDR3 DNA: TGCGCCAGCAGCCAAGCCGGGGTATCCTACAATGAGCAGTTCTTC.

This chain links TRBV6-1 with TRBJ2-2; D uncertain. CDR3 length equals 11 residues. Trimming stripped 6 bases from V and 3 bases from J, with 2 bases between. Germline-derived CDR1 and CDR2 are MNHNS and SASEGT. The CDR3, as DNA: TGTGCCAGCAGGGACACCGGGGAGCTGTTTTTT. Translating gives CASRDTGELFF.

V and J are TRBV6-5 and TRBJ2-3; D is unclear. Germline V gene lookup returns CDR1 MNHEY and CDR2 SVGAGI. The CDR3 is made up of 14 amino acids. Deletions cut 5 bases from V and 2 bases from J, with 11 bases between. The DNA of the CDR3 is TGTGCCAGCAGTCCCTGGATTTACACAGATACGCAGTATTTT. Residues: CASSPWIYTDTQYF.

The chain links TRBV19 to TRBJ1-2; tentative D call: TRBD1 (5 bases). The germline V gene encodes CDR1 LNHDA and CDR2 SQIVND (reference sequence). The V end was cut by 0 bases, the J end by 8 bases, with 10 bases between. CDR3 length equals 13 residues. Here the CDR3 reads CASSIDLQGGYTF. The CDR3 nucleotides are TGTGCCAGTAGTATAGATCTTCAGGGCGGCTACACCTTC.

The J gene is TRBJ2-3, the V gene TRBV7-9, with 9 bases matching TRBD2. Germline lookup yields CDR1 SEHNR and CDR2 FQNEAQ (reference sequence). This CDR3 comprises 16 residues. Unmatched junction bases numbered 13, after V lost 7 bases and J lost 5 bases. CDR3 residues: CASTPGLAGAGDTQYF. The CDR3 region has the DNA TGTGCCAGCACCCCGGGACTAGCCGGAGCGGGAGATACGCAGTATTTT.

The J gene is TRBJ1-4, the V gene TRBV10-3; D call uncertain. The CDR3 sequence is 11 residues long. CDR1 is ENHRY and CDR2 is SYGVKD in the germline V gene. Trimming shortened V by 4 bases and J by 5 bases, and 2 bases separated the two germline ends. The CDR3 DNA follows: TGTGCCATCAGTGTAAATGAAAAACTGTTTTTT. It translates to CAISVNEKLFF.

The gene calls are TRBV9 and TRBJ2-1; a weak D match, TRBD1 (5 bases). This CDR3 is 17 amino acids long. The germline V gene encodes CDR1 SGDLS and CDR2 YYNGEE. The V and J ends lost 7 bases and 7 bases respectively, with 27 bases between them. CDR3 amino acids: CASPYRSQGLGRNEQFF. CDR3 nucleotides: TGTGCCAGCCCTTATCGCAGTCAGGGTCTAGGGCGGAATGAGCAGTTCTTC.

This chain joins TRBV6-5 and TRBJ1-4; weak D call: TRBD1 (5 bases). Trimming took off 2 bases at V and 8 bases at J, with 12 bases between the two ends. This CDR3 has 14 amino acids. From germline, CDR1 is MNHEY and CDR2 SVGAGI. Written as DNA, the CDR3 is TGTGCCAGCAGTTACGGGGGGACCGGAGAAAAACTGTTTTTT. Its translation: CASSYGGTGEKLFF.

This rearrangement joins TRBV5-6 to TRBJ2-3, with D unclear. Trimming removed 1 base at V and 1 base at J, with 4 bases between. This CDR3 is built from 13 residues. Germline values: CDR1 SGHDT, CDR2 YYEEEE. CDR3 protein: CASSLYGTDTQYF. The CDR3 region has the DNA TGTGCCAGCAGCTTGTACGGCACAGATACGCAGTATTTT.

J is TRBJ2-1 and V is TRBV5-1; D possibly corresponds to TRBD1 (6 bases). The CDR3 contains 12 residues. Germline V CDR1 and CDR2: SGHRS, YFSETQ. V lost 4 bases, J lost 7 bases, and 9 bases lay in between. The chain's CDR3 is CASSIRGNEQFF. The CDR3 coding sequence is TGCGCCAGCAGCATCAGGGGAAATGAGCAGTTCTTC.

The chain has TRBV2 and TRBJ1-1; 7 bases line up with TRBD1. Germline V gives CDR1 SNHLY, CDR2 FYNNEI. Trimming cost V 7 bases and J 4 bases; bases outside gene matches: 9. The CDR3 is 14 residues long. As DNA, the CDR3 is TGTGCCAGCACCGACGGACAGGTGGGCACTGAAGCTTTCTTT. Translation gives CASTDGQVGTEAFF.

The gene calls are TRBV18 and TRBJ1-1; D call uncertain. Germline CDR1 is KGHSH and CDR2 is LQKENI. V was pared by 2 bases and J by 7 bases, with 8 bases between. The CDR3 is made up of 12 amino acids. The CDR3, as DNA: TGTGCCAGCTCACCAGGGATCGGTGAAGCTTTCTTT. Amino acid sequence: CASSPGIGEAFF. Based on the CDR3 plus reference TRBV18 and TRBJ1-1, the full variable domain is NAGVMQNPRHLVRRRGQEARLRCSPMKGHSHVYWYRQLPEEGLKFMVYLQKENIIDESGMPKERFSAEFPKEGPSILRIQQVVRGDSAAYFCASSPGIGEAFFGQGTRLTVV.

This clone was observed a single time. The rearrangement joins TRBV18 to TRBJ1-5; D is perhaps TRBD1 (6 bases). Between the trimmed V and J ends, which lost 3 bases and 8 bases, there was a span of 11 bases. Germline V gene sequence: CDR1 KGHSH, CDR2 LQKENI. The CDR3 loop spans 13 amino acids. The CDR3 reads CASSPAGDEPQHF. The DNA of the CDR3 is TGTGCCAGCTCACCCGCAGGGGATGAGCCCCAGCATTTT.

The rearrangement joins TRBV5-1 to TRBJ2-5; 12 bases fit TRBD2. This CDR3 spans 16 amino acids. Germline values: CDR1 SGHRS, CDR2 YFSETQ. Trimming cost V 4 bases and J 5 bases; bases outside gene matches: 9. CDR3 sequence reads: CASSPALAGGQETQYF. CDR3 sequence (DNA): TGCGCCAGCAGCCCAGCCCTAGCGGGGGGGCAGGAGACCCAGTACTTC.

The chain joins TRBV28 to TRBJ2-1; TRBD2 might be the D (6 bases). V lost 2 bases to trimming and J lost 0 bases, with 8 bases between them. Germline CDR1 MDHEN, CDR2 SYDVKM. The CDR3 is made up of 15 amino acids. Written as DNA, the CDR3 is TGTGCCAGCAGTTTACAGGGAGGCTCCTACAATGAGCAGTTCTTC. Translated: CASSLQGGSYNEQFF.

The V call is TRBV21-1, the J call TRBJ1-1. TRBV21-1 corresponds to a pseudogene. This CDR3 has 12 amino acids. The chain's CDR3 is CASSKERGGAFF. Written as DNA, the CDR3 is TGTGCCAGCAGCAAAGAAAGGGGGGGAGCTTTCTTT.

V is TRBV7-2 and J is TRBJ1-5, with 9 bases lining up with TRBD1. J lost 4 bases, V lost 0 bases, and 7 bases had no gene match. The CDR3 length is 17 residues. Per germline, CDR1 SGHTA and CDR2 FQGNSA. CDR3 sequence: CASSLAGTGSWNQPQHF. In DNA form, the CDR3 reads TGTGCCAGCAGCTTAGCAGGGACAGGGTCGTGGAATCAGCCCCAGCATTTT. Filled out from reference TRBV7-2 and TRBJ1-5, the complete variable domain reads GAGVSQSPSNKVTEKGKDVELRCDPISGHTALYWYRQSLGQGLEFLIYFQGNSAPDKSGLPSDRFSAERTGGSVSTLTIQRTQQEDSAVYLCASSLAGTGSWNQPQHFGDGTRLSIL.

The J gene is TRBJ1-2, the V gene TRBV5-4; 9 bases fit TRBD1. V shed 3 bases, J shed 8 bases, and the junction held 11 bases outside the gene matches. Germline CDR1 is SGHNT and CDR2 is YYREEE (reference sequence). The length of the CDR3 is 15 residues. This CDR3 reads CASSSPGQGVNGYTF. The CDR3 coding sequence is TGTGCCAGCAGCTCACCGGGACAGGGAGTCAACGGCTACACCTTC.

This rearrangement joins TRBV18 to TRBJ1-1, with D perhaps TRBD1 (6 bases). CDR1 and CDR2 (germline): KGHSH, LQKENI. This CDR3 has 15 amino acids. V lost 3 bases and J lost 0, with 11 bases in between. CDR3 DNA sequence: TGTGCCAGCTCACCCGGGACAAAGTTGAACACTGAAGCTTTCTTT. Its translation is CASSPGTKLNTEAFF.